This TCR beta chain was profiled in a study of cytomegalovirus exposure and HLA in healthy donors (dated by TCRdb to 2016 to 2017). Turning to the overall study: An earlier analysis of fewer than 750 of the donors reported 250 to 300 Gb of sequence data and approximately 120 million unique TCR beta sequences obtained from roughly 170 million T cells. An early release that covered 500 to 800 HLA-typed donors contained approximately 300 gigabases of sequencing data and tens of millions of unique TCR sequences. The genetic ancestry cluster associated with self-reported Caucasian donors included 81% of the 398 genotyped donors. The study aimed to test whether cataloging public T cell receptors could reveal signatures of past pathogen exposure. The study profiled the T cell repertoires of 500 to 800 subjects by immunosequencing and related them to cytomegalovirus serostatus. Besides the first cohort of some 670 subjects, a separate validation cohort made up of 120 different subjects was used. The study combined high-throughput TCR immunosequencing, statistical association of individual TCRs with disease status, and machine learning to predict cytomegalovirus infection status. A later analysis re-examined previously published TCR beta repertoires from more than 600 donors and added high-resolution HLA genotyping to investigate patterns of TCR occurrence. The later analysis used no new phenotypic data to find candidate immune exposures, relying instead on TCR beta sequences and their occurrence across donors. To decide whether each TCR beta V gene segment behaved as functional or pseudogenic, an earlier analysis of 587 of the donors relied on high-throughput TCR beta sequencing. Donor age, sex, ethnicity and CMV serostatus were compiled together with the repertoire data. A later genetic analysis took genome-wide SNP genotypes for about three fifths of the 666 donors and used that subset as a discovery cohort. All discovery cohort repertoires had been generated using a single sequencing platform. HLA typing included class I and class II loci at four-digit resolution. The number of donors typed differed by locus, with 629-630 for A, B, C, DRB1 and DQB1, roughly 550 for DQA1, about 610 for DPA1, and 472 for DPB1. About five DR-DQ haplotypes were handled as single units for association and clustering because linkage in the cohort was strong. Among roughly 400 genotyped donors of the cohort, an average of approximately 240,000 unique TCR beta nucleotide sequences was sequenced per donor, of which roughly 17% were non-productive.

The investigation overall reported the following: Because counts were too low, 15 or so rarely observed V segments, including chromosome 9 orphons, were excluded from the earlier analysis of several hundred of the donors. A few of the identified cytomegalovirus-associated TCR beta chains were confirmed in vitro to be specific for cytomegalovirus antigens. V-gene and J-gene trimming of TCR beta chains was associated with a missense DCLRE1C variant in a later genetic analysis, and the association was replicated in an independent cohort. Across donors, most TCR sequences were observed very rarely, whereas some public TCRs were present in many individuals. For the cohort, immune exposure information was limited to CMV serostatus. Strong co-occurrence of HLA alleles, especially DR and DQ, made assigning TCR associations to individual alleles difficult. A cluster of highly shared sequence variants was judged likely to be a technical artifact of the sequencing pipeline. According to a later genetic analysis, donors in an Asian-associated ancestry cluster had fewer N-insertions in productive TCRs than the approximately 650-donor mean. At a false discovery rate of 0.05, a later analysis linked about 16,000 TCR beta sequences to specific HLA alleles. According to a later analysis, most CMV-associated TCR beta chains appeared to be HLA-restricted, and the HLA associations seemed to be driven largely by CMV exposure. Sequencing depth was assumed to be roughly uniform across donors in the presence/absence analyses, though that assumption may not hold. Because the 87-base-pair reads could not distinguish some IMGT-functional V segments, including TRBV6-2 and TRBV6-3, those segments were excluded. A later analysis found that TCR association rates varied across HLA loci, with DRB1 alleles showing the most associated TCRs and HLA-C alleles the fewest. Because HLA typing was missing for some donors at each locus, association tests included only the typed subset. Linkage disequilibrium might explain the correlated functional status among segregating V segments, but an unknown experimental factor could not be excluded. The classifier was reported to diagnose cytomegalovirus status with high specificity and sensitivity in both the original cohort and the validation cohort. The study listed 150 to 200 TCR beta chains as associated with cytomegalovirus. The cohort was sequenced for TCR beta chains only, and without alpha or paired-chain data the features that could be detected were limited. In a later analysis, several top co-occurrence clusters were reported to appear linked to parvovirus B19, influenza, CMV and Epstein-Barr virus. A further reported finding was that TCR beta sequences accurately predicted the HLA-A and HLA-B alleles for most subjects in the first cohort. A later analysis found that HLA-associated TCR beta chains were more clonally expanded and had lower generation probabilities than equally common non-associated chains. An earlier analysis of 450 to 750 of the donors showed that most TCR beta V segments appeared in productive rearrangements either about 90% or about 30% of the time, which broadly matched IMGT annotations. It was suggested by the authors that the approach could potentially be generalized to other disease states and immunological phenotypes.

The library was produced with the immunoSEQ multiplex PCR assay. A mixture of 60 forward primers for TCR Vbeta segments and 13 reverse primers for TCR Jbeta segments was used in the multiplex PCR. The CDR3 region of rearranged TCR beta genes was amplified from genomic DNA by a multiplex PCR assay. The Illumina HiSeq System was used to sequence the amplified TCR beta libraries as 87-base-pair reads. The paper's data handling went like this. Across the 500 to 850 repertoires, a later analysis counted tens of millions of unique TCR beta chains, around 11 million of which were shared by at least two donors. A nearest-neighbor algorithm error-corrected the raw reads and collapsed the reads into unique sequences, merging closely related sequences to remove PCR and sequencing errors. Alignment of CDR3 sequences to IMGT reference sequences was used to assign V, D and J gene segments. For a sequence to be retained, a match of at least six nucleotides to both a V gene segment and a J gene segment was required. A rearrangement counted as productive if the CDR3 had no stop codons and remained in frame with V and J, and every other rearrangement counted as non-productive. Following IMGT convention, CDR3 was defined as the stretch from the second conserved V-encoded cysteine to the conserved J-encoded phenylalanine. In an earlier analysis of 550 to 650 of the donors, sequences lacking an unambiguous match to a single V gene segment were excluded. In an earlier analysis of approximately 500 of the donors, a V segment was called functional when productive rearrangements were above 56.7%, and segregating when the standard deviation between donors exceeded 5%. A statistical classification framework was developed to diagnose cytomegalovirus status using the catalog of TCR beta chain sequences. V and J gene assignment, in a later analysis, came from comparing TCR nucleotide sequences with IMGT/GENE-DB human TR gene sequences. Using the TCRdist pipeline, a later analysis assigned CDR3 sequences along with most-parsimonious VDJ recombination scenarios. In a later analysis, each TCR beta chain was defined by its CDR3 amino acid sequence together with its V-gene family, and reads without a unique V-gene family were excluded. To address suspected cross-contamination and a sequencing artifact, a later analysis removed a few hundred highly shared, low-generation-probability nucleotide sequences. A later analysis calculated a clonal expansion index for each public chain from normalized within-repertoire ranks of inferred template counts. In a later analysis, generation probabilities were computed with a VDJ recombination model fitted to out-of-frame rearrangements, and the resulting probabilities were checked against IGoR. Hypergeometric tests were used in a later analysis to score TCR-TCR, TCR-HLA and TCR-CMV co-occurrence, with a repertoire-size bias correction applied to the TCR pairs. In a later analysis, false discovery rates were estimated by permuting HLA or CMV assignments 20 times. In a later analysis, co-occurring TCRs were grouped with DBSCAN, and TCRdist sequence similarity was added when clustering was performed within HLA-allele-positive subsets. Repertoires with fewer than 30,000 or more than 120,000 public chains, plus five repertoires with anomalous nucleotide sharing, were excluded from co-occurrence clustering. The immuneACCESS repertoire file appears here via TCRdb, limited to in-frame rearrangements. These files lack a portion of the clones; in checked studies, under half of the deficit traces to unresolved V genes, and the cause of the others is not known. The V and J calls and clone size are taken from that table; D and trimming were inferred from the DNA. The sample profile shows around 70,000 clones; roughly four fifths of them were found once. Around an eighth of the sample rests with the top ten.

CDR1 SGHNT and CDR2 YYREEE are derived from the germline V gene (reference sequence). Relative to germline, V is missing 0 bases and J is missing 3 bases, with 0 bases of the junction outside any gene match. Including the terminal cysteine and phenylalanine, the CDR3 comprises 13 residues. Only the CDR3 part of the read is kept: 39 bases, read in frame from the first base. The cohort comprised some 680 healthy bone marrow donors. At the time of sampling, every cohort member was nominally healthy, though immune exposures that went unrecorded were likely present. The donor tested CMV seronegative and was one of the 352 seronegative cohort members. Each donor provided a peripheral blood sample, and peripheral blood mononuclear cells were used for TCR beta sequencing. Genomic DNA extraction from the blood cell samples was performed with the Qiagen DNeasy Blood Extraction Kit. This clone was seen a handful of times. There is no known antigen for this receptor. It has no much larger one-base neighbor in the sample; base qualities were not kept.

The chain is assembled from TRBV5-4 and TRBJ2-7, with 7 junctional bases fitting TRBD2. The TCR was taken from a man aged 65-85 years in good health and CMV-seronegative. The specimen was PBMCs. CDR3 sequence: CASSLASGYEQYF. The DNA reads TGTGCCAGCAGCTTGGCTAGCGGCTACGAGCAGTACTTC.